This TCR beta chain was recorded in a study of OX40 agonist ivuxolimab in advanced cancers. With V trimmed by 0 bases and J by 5 bases, 5 bases remained unmatched. From germline, CDR1 is SGHRS and CDR2 YFSETQ. The length of the CDR3 is 14 residues. Generated by immunoSEQ multiplex PCR, the TCRdb table keeps only in-frame clones and is missing some. This table holds about 73,000 clones, more than 80% found once. On this clone: Different DNA sequences within this sample yield the same CDR3.

Here the sequenced sample was CD4+ or CD8+ T cells sorted from blood, taken in a trial of the OX40 agonist ivuxolimab. This clonotype was sampled from an adult with an advanced solid tumor such as melanoma, head and neck, liver or kidney cancer. The rearrangement links TRBV5-1 to TRBJ2-7; 7 nucleotides align to TRBD1. DNA of the CDR3: TGCGCCAGCAGCTTGGGACAGGGAAGGAACGAGCAGTACTTC. Its translation is CASSLGQGRNEQYF.